This TCR beta chain is drawn from a study of T cells after yellow fever vaccination. The study, taken as a whole, reports: Overall, a small share of clonotypes was seen in both CD4 and CD8 compartments. Post-booster repertoires contained most primary-vaccination clones again (about 95% CD4, around 89% CD8).

The authors made TCR cDNA by 5'RACE template switching, adding a universal primer site and UMIs. One entry per CDR3 protein, called by TCRdb with MiXCR from the 5' RACE reads. This table holds 450,000 to 550,000 distinct CDR3 sequences, 19% found once. CDR1 is SNHLY, CDR2 FYNNEI, per germline. The V and J ends lost 1 base and 3 bases respectively, with 6 bases between them. This CDR3 contains 13 residues. Details on this clonotype: Its antigen remains unknown.

The material was PBMCs, obtained 15 days after the yellow fever booster vaccination. This sequence joins TRBV2 and TRBJ2-5; D not resolved. This TCR was recovered from a man aged 25 to 40 who received the YFV17D yellow fever vaccine. The CDR3 loop is CASSEESEETQYF. In DNA form, the CDR3 reads TGTGCCAGCAGTGAAGAGTCAGAAGAGACCCAGTACTTC.